These 2 T cell receptor beta chains were sequenced from one sample in a study of spatial heterogeneity in lung cancer. Study-level findings and limits: Intratumoral expanded alpha and beta TCR counts were found to track tumor mutation counts.

As for time point: sample taken at primary tumor resection. The antigens these receptors bind are not known. TCRdb re-called the 5' RACE reads through MiXCR, storing one row per CDR3 protein. The repertoire has several thousand distinct CDR3 sequences, under 15% of them found once; the top ten carry 23%. Sequenced material: lung tumor tissue, taken at surgery. The receptors here all came from a female donor with early-stage non-small cell lung cancer.

On this clonotype itself: Little can be read into the size of this beta chain, an off-target read in a library designed for alpha chains. This rearrangement joins TRBV7-8 to TRBJ1-1, with unresolved D. Germline V gene lookup returns CDR1 SGHVS and CDR2 FQNEAQ. Trimming removed 5 bases from V and 4 bases from J, with 14 bases in between. The CDR3 extends over 14 amino acids. CDR3 nucleotides: TGTGCCAGCAGCCCCGATCAGCAACGCACTGAAGCTTTCTTT. Its protein is CASSPDQQRTEAFF. Supplemented by reference TRBV7-8 and TRBJ1-1, the full variable domain reads GAGVSQSPRYKVAKRGQDVALRCDPISGHVSLFWYQQALGQGPEFLTYFQNEAQLDKSGLPSDRFFAERPEGSVSTLKIQRTQQEDSAVYLCASSPDQQRTEAFFGQGTRLTVV.

This clonotype is classed as medium-sized. Little can be read into the size of this beta chain, an off-target read in a library designed for alpha chains. The rearrangement uses TRBV9 and TRBJ1-1; no reliable D call. Germline V CDR1 and CDR2: SGDLS, YYNGEE. V gave up 4 bases and J gave up 1 base, with 8 bases separating them. The CDR3 has 13 amino acids. Here the CDR3 reads CASSSRQNTEAFF. The CDR3 DNA is TGTGCCAGCAGCTCGCGGCAGAACACTGAAGCTTTCTTT.